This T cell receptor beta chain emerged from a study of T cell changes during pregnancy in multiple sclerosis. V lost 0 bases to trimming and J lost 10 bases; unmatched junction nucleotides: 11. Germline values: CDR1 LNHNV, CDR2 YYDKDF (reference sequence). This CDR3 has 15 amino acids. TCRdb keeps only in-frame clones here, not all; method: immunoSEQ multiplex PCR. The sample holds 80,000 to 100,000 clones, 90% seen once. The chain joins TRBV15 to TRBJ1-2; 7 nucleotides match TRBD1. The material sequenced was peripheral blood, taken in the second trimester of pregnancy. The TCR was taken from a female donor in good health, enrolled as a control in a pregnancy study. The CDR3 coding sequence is TGTGCCACCAGCAGAGATATGGCGACAGGGACCAACTACACCTTC. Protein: CATSRDMATGTNYTF.